One and the same sample provided the 26 T cell receptor beta chains below, sequenced in a study of blood T cell repertoires in COVID-19 (dated by TCRdb to 2020 to 2022). Library preparation used the immunoSEQ multiplex PCR assay. As stored in TCRdb, this immuneACCESS dataset retains in-frame rearrangements with V and J assigned. A fraction of the clones does not appear; measured against another copy, unresolved V genes explain less than half of the discrepancy, and the remainder lacks a known reason. The sample table shows hundreds of thousands of clones, and around 85% are seen once. The ten largest account for approximately 5.1% of the sample. Material for sequencing was peripheral blood. These receptors all come from a man aged 50-59 years with active or convalescent COVID-19.

This sequence joins TRBV3-1 (or the pseudogene TRBV3-2) and TRBJ1-5; tentatively, D is TRBD1 (5 bases). The CDR3 totals 12 residues. In germline, CDR1 is LGHDT, CDR2 YNNKEL (reference sequence). V was shortened by 3 bases and J by 11 bases, with 11 bases between the two germline ends. The DNA of the CDR3 is TGTGCCAGCAGCCATAGTTCGGGGGCCCAGCATTTT. It yields the protein CASSHSSGAQHF.

This clone was counted a single time. V and J are TRBV10-1 and TRBJ1-2; D not resolved. With 3 bases removed from V and 7 bases from J, the gap between germline ends came to 15 bases. CDR3 length: 14 residues. Germline V gene data show CDR1 as WNHNN and CDR2 as SYGVQD (reference sequence). CDR3 coding DNA: TGCGCCAGCAGTGATCCAGGAGGTCTACGTGGCTACACCTTC. It encodes CASSDPGGLRGYTF.

J is TRBJ2-1 and V is TRBV28, with a tentative D call TRBD2 (6 bases). Germline lookup yields CDR1 MDHEN and CDR2 SYDVKM. V was shortened by 2 bases and J by 0 bases, with 8 bases between the two germline ends. This CDR3 comprises 15 residues. The CDR3 reads CASSLAGNSYNEQFF. The CDR3 bases are TGTGCCAGCAGTTTAGCGGGGAACTCCTACAATGAGCAGTTCTTC.

V gene TRBV11-2 combines with J gene TRBJ1-1; D possibly corresponds to TRBD1 (5 bases). The V gene's germline CDR1 is SGHAT and CDR2 FQNNGV. The length of the CDR3 is 13 residues. Trimming removed 1 base at V and 11 bases at J, with 14 bases between. The CDR3 region is CASSLAGGSRAFF. CDR3 DNA: TGTGCCAGCAGCTTAGCGGGGGGGAGTCGGGCTTTCTTT. The entire variable domain, with the rest obtained from reference TRBV11-2 and TRBJ1-1, is as follows: EAGVAQSPRYKIIEKRQSVAFWCNPISGHATLYWYQQILGQGPKLLIQFQNNGVVDDSQLPKDRFSAERLKGVDSTLKIQPAKLEDSAVYLCASSLAGGSRAFFGQGTRLTVV.

The chain combines TRBV18 with TRBJ1-4; unclear D gene. Looked up from germline, CDR1 is KGHSH and CDR2 is LQKENI. Trimming took 2 bases from V and 5 from J, leaving 15 bases between them. This CDR3 comprises 16 residues. The CDR3 loop reads CASSPSPPGTNEKLFF. DNA of the CDR3: TGTGCCAGCTCACCATCGCCGCCAGGTACGAATGAAAAACTGTTTTTT. Looking up the rest from reference TRBV18 and TRBJ1-4 gives the full variable domain: NAGVMQNPRHLVRRRGQEARLRCSPMKGHSHVYWYRQLPEEGLKFMVYLQKENIIDESGMPKERFSAEFPKEGPSILRIQQVVRGDSAAYFCASSPSPPGTNEKLFFGSGTQLSVL.

This clone occurred once. This chain links TRBV29-1 with TRBJ1-1; a possible D gene is TRBD1 (6 bases). V was trimmed by 4 bases and J by 3 bases, leaving 15 bases between them. Germline V gene sequence: CDR1 SQVTM, CDR2 ANQGSEA. The CDR3 loop spans 14 amino acids. In DNA, the CDR3 is TGCAGCGTTGCCCGCCAGGGGCGGGACACTGAAGCTTTCTTT. Encoded protein: CSVARQGRDTEAFF.

This clone turned up a few times. The V call is TRBV2, the J call TRBJ2-3, with 8 bases fitting TRBD1. The CDR3 totals 14 residues. The V segment lost 9 bases and the J segment 2 bases; nucleotides outside the gene matches: 7. Germline lookup yields CDR1 SNHLY and CDR2 FYNNEI. CDR3 in amino acids: CASRTGMFTDTQYF. Here the CDR3 DNA reads TGTGCCAGTCGGACAGGGATGTTCACAGATACGCAGTATTTT.

As regards this clone: Additional DNA sequences in this sample encode the identical CDR3. V usage is TRBV5-1 and J usage is TRBJ1-3, with D unresolved. The CDR3 runs 15 residues. Trimming removed 2 bases from V and 2 bases from J, with 11 bases in between. Germline values: CDR1 SGHRS, CDR2 YFSETQ. The CDR3 here is CASSLDPGTGNTIYF. The DNA of the CDR3 is TGCGCCAGCAGCTTAGACCCGGGGACTGGAAACACCATATATTTT. Full variable domain (missing parts from reference TRBV5-1 and TRBJ1-3): KAGVTQTPRYLIKTRGQQVTLSCSPISGHRSVSWYQQTPGQGLQFLFEYFSETQRNKGNFPGRFSGRQFSNSRSEMNVSTLELGDSALYLCASSLDPGTGNTIYFGEGSWLTVV.

This sequence joins TRBV6-5 and TRBJ1-1, with D uncertain. The CDR3 contains 14 residues. CDR1 MNHEY and CDR2 SVGAGI come from the germline V gene. V lost 6 bases, J lost 1 base, and 12 bases lay in between. The CDR3 nucleotides read TGTGCCAGCAGGGAGGGAGCAGCGAACACTGAAGCTTTCTTT. Translated: CASREGAANTEAFF.

V usage is TRBV27 and J usage is TRBJ2-3, with 11 nucleotides matching TRBD2. After removal of 4 bases from V and 3 bases from J, the junction contained 18 bases not matched to a gene. This CDR3 spans 20 amino acids. Germline CDR1 reads MNHEY; CDR2 reads SMNVEV (reference sequence). The CDR3 DNA is TGTGCCAGCAGTTCTTACGGGACAGTTACTAGCGGGAGTGCGACAGATACGCAGTATTTT. As protein: CASSSYGTVTSGSATDTQYF.

The chain couples TRBV19 to TRBJ1-6; 12 positions match TRBD1. Germline CDR1 is LNHDA and CDR2 is SQIVND (reference sequence). This CDR3 spans 16 amino acids. Trimming cost V 3 bases and J 7 bases; bases outside gene matches: 4. DNA of the CDR3: TGTGCCAGTAGTATCGGGACAGGGGGCGAGAATTCACCCCTCCACTTT. Translated: CASSIGTGGENSPLHF.

The chain is built from TRBV2 and TRBJ2-7; tentative D call: TRBD1 (6 bases). The CDR3 has 13 amino acids. Germline-derived CDR1 and CDR2 are SNHLY and FYNNEI. The ends were cut back, 11 bases at V and 0 bases at J, with 14 bases in the middle. This chain's CDR3 is CAGKQGVSYEQYF. CDR3 bases: TGTGCCGGGAAACAGGGAGTCTCCTACGAGCAGTACTTC.

The CDR3 here is CASSPQGRASGQPQHF. The DNA of the CDR3 is TGTGCCAGCAGCCCACAGGGTAGAGCTTCGGGACAGCCCCAGCATTTT. This chain links TRBV2 with TRBJ1-5, with D tentatively TRBD1 (6 bases). Trimming removed 6 bases at V and 7 bases at J, with 22 bases between. Germline CDR1 reads SNHLY; CDR2 reads FYNNEI. The CDR3 consists of 16 residues.

The chain joins TRBV7-2 to TRBJ1-1; no clear D gene. Germline CDR1 SGHTA, CDR2 FQGNSA. Trimming took 4 bases from V and 4 from J, leaving 13 bases between them. The CDR3 sequence is 14 residues long. The CDR3 reads CASSSQVGGTEAFF. The CDR3 DNA follows: TGTGCCAGCAGCTCTCAGGTGGGAGGCACTGAAGCTTTCTTT.

This chain uses TRBV27 with TRBJ1-6, with D perhaps matching TRBD1 (6 bases). Per germline, CDR1 MNHEY and CDR2 SMNVEV (reference sequence). V shed 0 bases and J shed 6 bases, with 6 bases lying between them. The CDR3 covers 14 residues. The CDR3 region is CASSLSRGNSPLHF. CDR3 bases: TGTGCCAGCAGTTTATCCAGGGGTAATTCACCCCTCCACTTT.

Only a few counts were recorded for this clone. The rearrangement links TRBV3-1 (or the pseudogene TRBV3-2) to TRBJ1-1; possible D gene TRBD1, 5 bases. There are 12 residues in the CDR3. Germline loops: CDR1 LGHDT, CDR2 YNNKEL (reference sequence). V gave up 4 bases and J gave up 5 bases, with 8 bases separating them. The CDR3 protein is CASSRGGTEAFF. The DNA of the CDR3 is TGTGCCAGCAGCCGGGGGGGGACTGAAGCTTTCTTT.

J is TRBJ1-6 and V is TRBV21-1; the DNA was not used to check the table's D call, TRBD1. TRBV21-1 constitutes a pseudogene. The CDR3 length is 22 residues. DNA of the CDR3: TGTGCCAGCAGCCAATTCCTGACAGGGTACCACTCCTTTAGCTCCTATAATTCACCCCTCCACTTT. The encoded protein is CASSQFLTGYHSFSSYNSPLHF.

The chain links TRBV29-1 to TRBJ2-7; tentative D call: TRBD1 (6 bases). Looked up from germline, CDR1 is SQVTM and CDR2 is ANQGSEA. The CDR3 contains 12 residues. Between the trimmed V and J ends, which lost 0 bases and 7 bases, there was a span of 10 bases. The CDR3 bases are TGCAGCGTTGAAGACCCCGGGACAGAGCAGTACTTC. Protein: CSVEDPGTEQYF.

In the case of this clone: The same CDR3 is also encoded by other DNA sequences in this sample. The chain employs TRBV2 and TRBJ1-5; TRBD1 matches 9 bases. This CDR3 is 16 amino acids long. Germline CDR1 and CDR2: SNHLY and FYNNEI. V shed 4 bases, J shed 1 base, and the junction held 5 bases outside the gene matches. The CDR3 region has the DNA TGTGCCAGCAGTGGGGGACAGGGATCGAGCAATCAGCCCCAGCATTTT. This sequence encodes CASSGGQGSSNQPQHF.

V usage is TRBV19 and J usage is TRBJ2-2; 7 positions agree with TRBD1. After removal of 5 bases from V and 4 bases from J, the junction contained 7 bases not matched to a gene. Germline-derived CDR1 and CDR2 are LNHDA and SQIVND (reference sequence). The CDR3 covers 15 residues. The DNA of the CDR3 is TGTGCCAGTAGTTCCGGACAGGTAGCCACCGGGGAGCTGTTTTTT. This encodes CASSSGQVATGELFF.

The J gene is TRBJ1-2, the V gene TRBV30, with 7 bases identical to TRBD1. V lost 7 bases to trimming and J lost 1 base; unmatched junction nucleotides: 3. The germline gives CDR1 GTSNPN, CDR2 SVGIG (reference sequence). This CDR3 contains 12 residues. The CDR3 reads CAYRGYNYGYTF. In DNA, the CDR3 is TGTGCCTACAGGGGCTATAACTATGGCTACACCTTC.

This chain connects TRBV28 to TRBJ2-1; 9 nucleotides align to TRBD1. Germline assignment: CDR1 MDHEN and CDR2 SYDVKM. V was clipped by 5 bases and J by 0 bases; unmatched bases: 5. CDR3 length equals 16 residues. CDR3 amino acids: CASSPDRGSSYNEQFF. As DNA, the CDR3 is TGTGCCAGCAGTCCAGACAGGGGGAGCTCCTACAATGAGCAGTTCTTC.

The chain is built from TRBV29-1 and TRBJ2-1; a possible D gene is TRBD2 (6 bases). The CDR3 loop spans 15 amino acids. V lost 4 bases and J 3 bases, leaving 16 bases between the germline ends. The germline V gene encodes CDR1 SQVTM and CDR2 ANQGSEA. CDR3 amino acids: CSVVGWGEVYNEQFF. In DNA form, the CDR3 reads TGCAGCGTTGTGGGTTGGGGGGAGGTCTACAATGAGCAGTTCTTC.

The chain recombines TRBV30 with TRBJ2-7; a possible D gene is TRBD1 (5 bases). The length of the CDR3 is 14 residues. Trimming took 0 bases from V and 1 from J, leaving 10 bases between them. In germline, CDR1 is GTSNPN, CDR2 SVGIG (reference sequence). The CDR3 DNA is TGTGCCTGGAGTGTAGGGCAGGGTTCCTACGAGCAGTACTTC. It translates to CAWSVGQGSYEQYF.

The chain is built from TRBV5-1 and TRBJ2-1; D might be TRBD2 (5 bases). The CDR3 sequence is 16 residues long. V gave up 0 bases and J gave up 3 bases, with 13 bases separating them. Germline values: CDR1 SGHRS, CDR2 YFSETQ. The CDR3 DNA sequence: TGCGCCAGCAGCTTGGGGAATGTGGGGAGCTACAATGAGCAGTTCTTC. This codes for CASSLGNVGSYNEQFF.

The chain uses TRBV27 and TRBJ1-2, with a possible D match to TRBD1 (5 bases). With 5 bases removed from V and 5 bases from J, the gap between germline ends came to 12 bases. CDR1 MNHEY and CDR2 SMNVEV come from the germline V gene (reference sequence). This CDR3 has 13 residues. The CDR3 loop reads CASSDQGKYGYTF. The CDR3 nucleotides read TGTGCCAGCAGTGATCAGGGTAAATATGGCTACACCTTC.